This T cell receptor (beta chain) was retrieved from a study of control samples from healthy donors and cancer patients. This table comes from immunoSEQ multiplex PCR, and its TCRdb copy is limited to in-frame clones, with some not included. The sample has around 200,000 clones; roughly 93% are singletons. On this clone: The junction differs from germline at one of its ends, possibly a read error.

Germline V gene sequence: CDR1 MGHRA, CDR2 YSYEKL. This CDR3 has 14 amino acids. The source material was blood. This TCR came from a man between 18 and 35 years old in good health. V gene TRBV4-1 combines with J gene TRBJ1-6; D is uncertain. CDR3 loop: CASSKEGRNSPLHF. The DNA of the CDR3 is TGCGCCAGCAGCAAAGAGGGCAGGAATTCACCCCTCCACTTT.